This T cell receptor (beta chain) was captured in a study of vaccination effects on CD4 cells after COVID-19. Assay: immunoSEQ multiplex PCR; the TCRdb copy retains only in-frame clones and omits some. The data contain some 68,000 clones, over 70% of them seen just once; the ten biggest clones take up less than 4%. This clone was counted only a few times. The antigen is undetermined. With 2 bases removed from V and 5 bases from J, the gap between germline ends came to 7 bases. Germline CDR1 is WNHNN and CDR2 is SYGVQD (reference sequence). The CDR3 covers 13 residues. Antigen-specific CD4+ T cells expanded by the ViraFEST assay with viral peptide pools were then sequenced. Following a roughly 9-day culture, CD4+ T cells were purified. Each vaccine recipient was nucleocapsid antibody negative and had no prior SARS-CoV-2 infection.

The rearrangement links TRBV10-1 to TRBJ1-5, with no clear D. This receptor was taken from a human donor who received a COVID-19 vaccine. The source was CD4+ T cells from PBMCs cultured with HCoV-OC43 spike peptides, collected before COVID-19 vaccination. Noted subset: HCoV-OC43 spike overlapping peptide pool stimulation. The CDR3: CASSEPLYQPQHF. The CDR3 nucleotides are TGCGCCAGCAGTGAGCCTCTTTATCAGCCCCAGCATTTT.